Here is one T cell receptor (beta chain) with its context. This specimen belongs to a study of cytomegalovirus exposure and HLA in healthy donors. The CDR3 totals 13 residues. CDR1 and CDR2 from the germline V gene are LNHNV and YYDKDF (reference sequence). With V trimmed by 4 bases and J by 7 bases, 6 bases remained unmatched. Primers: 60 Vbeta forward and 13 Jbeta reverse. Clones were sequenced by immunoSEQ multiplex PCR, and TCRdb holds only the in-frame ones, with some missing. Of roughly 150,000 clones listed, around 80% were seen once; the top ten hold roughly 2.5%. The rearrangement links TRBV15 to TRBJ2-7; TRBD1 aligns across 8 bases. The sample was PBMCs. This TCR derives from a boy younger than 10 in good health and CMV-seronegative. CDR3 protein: CATSTTDRVEQYF. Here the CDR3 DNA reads TGTGCCACCAGCACCACGGACAGGGTAGAGCAGTACTTC.